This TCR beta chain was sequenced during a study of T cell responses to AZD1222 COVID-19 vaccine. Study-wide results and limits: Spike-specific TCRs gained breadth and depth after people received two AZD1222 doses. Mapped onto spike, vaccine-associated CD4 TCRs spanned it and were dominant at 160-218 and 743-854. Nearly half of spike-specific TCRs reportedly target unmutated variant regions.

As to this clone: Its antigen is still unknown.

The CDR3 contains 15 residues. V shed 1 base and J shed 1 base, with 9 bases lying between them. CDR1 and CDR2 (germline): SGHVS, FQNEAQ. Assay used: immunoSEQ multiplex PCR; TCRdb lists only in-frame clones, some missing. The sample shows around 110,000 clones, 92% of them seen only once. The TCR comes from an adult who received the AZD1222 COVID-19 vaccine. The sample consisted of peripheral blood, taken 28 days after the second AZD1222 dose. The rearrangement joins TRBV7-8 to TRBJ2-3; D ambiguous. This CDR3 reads CASSLDQRGTDTQYF. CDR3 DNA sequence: TGTGCCAGCAGCTTAGACCAGCGTGGCACAGATACGCAGTATTTT. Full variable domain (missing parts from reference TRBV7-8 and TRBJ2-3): GAGVSQSPRYKVAKRGQDVALRCDPISGHVSLFWYQQALGQGPEFLTYFQNEAQLDKSGLPSDRFFAERPEGSVSTLKIQRTQQEDSAVYLCASSLDQRGTDTQYFGPGTRLTVL.